This record covers a single TCR beta chain. This sample stems from a study of blood T cell repertoires in COVID-19. Sequenced by immunoSEQ multiplex PCR; TCRdb stores in-frame clones only, minus some. The sample includes 200,000 to 250,000 clones, 85% to 90% seen only once; the top ten take nearly 4.5%. Germline CDR1 reads MDHEN; CDR2 reads SYDVKM. The CDR3 has 13 residues. V lost 6 bases and J lost 1, with 9 bases in between. The sequenced material came from peripheral blood. This sequence was found in a man aged 50 to 60 with acute or convalescent COVID-19. The gene calls are TRBV28 and TRBJ1-2; weak D call: TRBD1 (5 bases). In DNA form, the CDR3 reads TGTGCCAGCAGGCCTGGACATAACTATGGCTACACCTTC. The encoded protein is CASRPGHNYGYTF.